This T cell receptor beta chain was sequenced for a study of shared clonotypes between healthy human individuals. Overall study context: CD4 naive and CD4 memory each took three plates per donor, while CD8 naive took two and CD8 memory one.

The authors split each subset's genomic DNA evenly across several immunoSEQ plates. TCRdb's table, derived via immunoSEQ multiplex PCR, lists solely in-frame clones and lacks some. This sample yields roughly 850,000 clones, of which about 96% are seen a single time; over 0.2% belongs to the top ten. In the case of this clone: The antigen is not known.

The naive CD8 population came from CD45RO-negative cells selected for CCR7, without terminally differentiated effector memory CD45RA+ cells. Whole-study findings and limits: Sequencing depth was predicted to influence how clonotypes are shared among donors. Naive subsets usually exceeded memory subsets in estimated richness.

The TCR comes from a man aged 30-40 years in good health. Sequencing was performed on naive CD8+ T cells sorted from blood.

The CDR3 DNA sequence: TGTGCCAGCAGGCAAAAGGGACAGTGGGGGGGAAACACCATATATTTT. Its protein is CASRQKGQWGGNTIYF. This rearrangement joins TRBV6-6 to TRBJ1-3, with 7 bases fitting TRBD1. The CDR3 extends over 16 amino acids. After removal of 6 bases from V and 4 bases from J, the junction contained 12 bases not matched to a gene. Germline V CDR1 and CDR2: MNHNY, SVGAGI (reference sequence).